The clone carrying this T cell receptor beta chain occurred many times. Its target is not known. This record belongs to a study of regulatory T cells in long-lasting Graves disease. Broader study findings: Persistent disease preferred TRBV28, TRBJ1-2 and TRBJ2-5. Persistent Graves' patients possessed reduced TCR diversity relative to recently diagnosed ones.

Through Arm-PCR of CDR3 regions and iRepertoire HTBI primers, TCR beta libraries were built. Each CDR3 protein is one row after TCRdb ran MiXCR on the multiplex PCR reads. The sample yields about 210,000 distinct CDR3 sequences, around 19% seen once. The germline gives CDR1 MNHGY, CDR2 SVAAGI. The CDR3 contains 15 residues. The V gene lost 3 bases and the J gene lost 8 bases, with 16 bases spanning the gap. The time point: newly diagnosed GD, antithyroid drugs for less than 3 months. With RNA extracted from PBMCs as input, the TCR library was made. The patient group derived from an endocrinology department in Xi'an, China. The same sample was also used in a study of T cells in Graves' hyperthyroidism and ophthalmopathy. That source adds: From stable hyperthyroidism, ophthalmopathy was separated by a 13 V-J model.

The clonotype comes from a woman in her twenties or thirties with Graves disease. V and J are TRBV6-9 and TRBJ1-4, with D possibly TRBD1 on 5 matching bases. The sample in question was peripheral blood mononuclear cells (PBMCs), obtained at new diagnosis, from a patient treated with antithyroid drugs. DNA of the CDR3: TGTGCCAGCAGTTACGGTCGAAACAGGCTAGAAAAACTGTTTTTT. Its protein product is CASSYGRNRLEKLFF.